This section outlines one T cell receptor beta chain sequence together with its context. The antigen remains undetermined. Its ends do not fully match the called genes, so a read error is possible. The sample is drawn from a study of identical twins. The study's findings and limits: The authors drew conclusions from cross-sectional statistical analysis rather than following the same donors. In cord blood, abundant beta clonotypes had fewer insertions; memory showed no trend.

Per germline, CDR1 DFQATT and CDR2 SNEGSKA (reference sequence). The CDR3 loop spans 15 amino acids. cDNA molecules carried unique molecular identifiers, and template switching added a universal primer site. TCRdb called the 5' RACE reads again in MiXCR, with one record for every CDR3 protein. Among 1.5 million to 2 million distinct CDR3 sequences, under 35% were seen once, and the ten largest hold around 0.3%. V and J are TRBV20-1 and TRBJ2-7; possibly TRBD1 or TRBD2 for D (5 bases each). The sample taken for sequencing was cord blood. This clonotype was obtained from a newborn girl in good health. The CDR3: CSARGVVYGSYEQYF. CDR3 nucleotide sequence: TGCAGTGCGAGAGGGGTTGTATATGGGAGCTACGAGCAGTACTTC.